A single sample is the source of the 16 T cell receptor beta chains below, sequenced in a study of T cells in Graves' hyperthyroidism and ophthalmopathy. Using RNA transcripts as the source, TCR beta CDR3 regions were amplified. The TCR CDR3 was amplified in a first-round RT-PCR using the HTBI primer set. TCRdb passed the multiplex PCR reads through MiXCR, listing each CDR3 protein once. The table includes hundreds of thousands of distinct CDR3 sequences, 16% detected once. Source material: blood. The origin of the receptors is a young woman with Graves' hyperthyroidism.

In this sample, this clonotype turned up many times. The chain joins TRBV12-3 or TRBV12-4 to TRBJ2-5; the match to TRBD1 covers 10 bases. Trimming cost V 5 bases and J 4 bases; bases outside gene matches: 7. There are 15 residues in the CDR3. CDR3 sequence (DNA): TGTGCCAGCAGTCGCAGACAGGGGGCTACAGAGACCCAGTACTTC. Translated: CASSRRQGATETQYF.

The chain recombines TRBV28 with TRBJ2-7; D is possibly TRBD1 (5 bases). V lost 2 bases to trimming and J lost 5 bases, with 13 bases between them. The CDR3 is 14 amino acids. CDR1 and CDR2 from the germline V gene are MDHEN and SYDVKM. The CDR3, as DNA: TGTGCCAGCAGTTTAAAGCTAGGGGTCCACGAGCAGTACTTC. It encodes CASSLKLGVHEQYF.

This chain uses TRBV7-9 with TRBJ2-1, with D possibly TRBD1 on 5 matching bases. Germline V gene sequence: CDR1 SEHNR, CDR2 FQNEAQ (reference sequence). Between the trimmed V and J ends, which lost 2 bases and 6 bases, there was a span of 17 bases. The CDR3 loop spans 16 amino acids. The CDR3 loop reads CASSLLRLRRGNEQFF. The CDR3 DNA is TGTGCCAGCAGCTTATTAAGGCTTCGAAGGGGCAATGAGCAGTTCTTC.

The chain recombines TRBV20-1 with TRBJ2-1; D may be TRBD2 (5 bases). V lost 1 base to trimming and J lost 3 bases, with 7 bases between them. The CDR3 is 13 residues long. Germline V lookup: CDR1 DFQATT, CDR2 SNEGSKA (reference sequence). CDR3 DNA: TGCAGTGCTAGAGGAGACTACTACAATGAGCAGTTCTTC. As protein: CSARGDYYNEQFF.

There are a few counts of this clonotype. The V call is TRBV14, the J call TRBJ2-7; 7 bases agree with TRBD1. Germline V gives CDR1 SGHDN, CDR2 FVKESK. The ends lost 1 base at V and 1 base at J; junction bases unmatched: 4. The CDR3 is 15 residues long. In DNA, the CDR3 is TGTGCCAGCAGCCAAGTAGGGGGCATGTCCTACGAGCAGTACTTC. Protein: CASSQVGGMSYEQYF.

There are a few counts of this clonotype. CDR3 DNA sequence: TGCGCCAGCAGCTTGATGGTCAGCACTGAAGCTTTCTTT. Encoded protein: CASSLMVSTEAFF. V gene TRBV5-1 combines with J gene TRBJ1-1; D is ambiguous. The CDR3 runs to 13 residues. Deletions cut 1 base from V and 4 bases from J, with 8 bases between. In germline, CDR1 is SGHRS, CDR2 YFSETQ.

The gene calls are TRBV6-1 and TRBJ2-3, with TRBD2 matching over 10 bases. Germline CDR1 reads MNHNS; CDR2 reads SASEGT. Trimming took 6 bases from V and 0 from J; bases not matched to a gene: 6. This CDR3 is built from 16 residues. CDR3 sequence reads: CASRQGLAISTDTQYF. For the CDR3, the DNA is TGTGCCAGCAGGCAGGGACTAGCGATTAGCACAGATACGCAGTATTTT.

This clonotype was recorded at least ten times. The chain couples TRBV7-9 to TRBJ1-2; perhaps TRBD1 as D (6 bases). The ends were cut back, 4 bases at V and 8 bases at J, with 17 bases in the middle. Germline V gives CDR1 SEHNR, CDR2 FQNEAQ (reference sequence). The length of the CDR3 is 14 residues. The CDR3 region has the DNA TGTGCCAGCAGCTGGGGGAACAGGGATCAGGGCTACACCTTC. Protein: CASSWGNRDQGYTF.

Details on this clonotype: Given a much more abundant clone one base away, this may be a read error. The V gene is TRBV6-5, the J gene TRBJ2-1; 7 bases fit TRBD1. Germline V lookup: CDR1 MNHEY, CDR2 SVGAGI. The CDR3 has 14 residues. CDR3: CASSYWDSRNERFF. The CDR3 DNA is TGTGCCAGCAGTTACTGGGACAGTCGCAATGAGCGGTTCTTC.

The CDR3 spells CSARDAPGTRGVTQYF. For the CDR3, the DNA is TGCAGTGCTAGAGATGCCCCCGGGACTAGAGGGGTTACGCAGTATTTT. The gene calls are TRBV20-1 and TRBJ2-3; TRBD2 matches at 8 bases. The CDR3 has 16 amino acids. Germline CDR1 is DFQATT and CDR2 is SNEGSKA (reference sequence). V dropped 0 bases and J dropped 8; count of bases not matched to a gene: 13.

This clonotype was observed a few times. The chain is built from TRBV10-3 and TRBJ2-1; perhaps TRBD2 as D (6 bases). The CDR3 spans 14 residues. The V end lost 7 bases, the J end lost 2 bases, and 12 bases lay between the germline ends. Germline V gene sequence: CDR1 ENHRY, CDR2 SYGVKD. The CDR3 spells CAITPGAAYNEQFF. For the CDR3, the DNA is TGTGCCATCACCCCGGGAGCAGCCTACAATGAGCAGTTCTTC.

V and J are TRBV24-1 and TRBJ2-7; 7 positions agree with TRBD1. The CDR3 spans 13 residues. Germline-derived CDR1 and CDR2 are KGHDR and SFDVKD. V lost 9 bases, J lost 3 bases, and 7 bases stayed unmatched. CDR3 loop: CATAGTANYEQYF. CDR3 nucleotides: TGTGCCACCGCCGGGACAGCAAACTACGAGCAGTACTTC.

The table lists this clonotype with a few counts. The V call is TRBV13, the J call TRBJ1-2; a possible D gene is TRBD1 (6 bases). The germline V gene encodes CDR1 PRHDT and CDR2 FYEKMQ (reference sequence). The ends were cut back, 5 bases at V and 0 bases at J, with 16 bases in the middle. CDR3 length equals 16 residues. The CDR3 DNA reads as TGTGCCAGCAGCCCAGACCGGACAGTAGCTAACTATGGCTACACCTTC. It translates to CASSPDRTVANYGYTF.

This clonotype showed up just a few times. Germline is not matched at one junction end, which may reflect a read error. This chain's CDR3 is CAISGQQYSYEQYF. The CDR3, as DNA: TGTGCCATCAGTGGTCAGCAATATTCCTACGAGCAGTACTTC. This chain links TRBV6-2 or TRBV6-3 with TRBJ2-7; D not resolved. Germline values: CDR1 MNHEY, CDR2 SVGEGT. There are 14 residues in the CDR3.

The sample holds a few counts of this clonotype. The chain carries TRBV12-5 and TRBJ2-7, with D unclear. Germline-derived CDR1 and CDR2 are LGHNT and FRNRAP. CDR3 length: 10 residues. The germline V and J ends were trimmed by 6 bases and 3 bases, with 3 bases remaining between them. CDR3 sequence reads: CASGIYEQYF. In DNA form, the CDR3 reads TGTGCTAGTGGGATCTACGAGCAGTACTTC.

The chain employs TRBV5-1 and TRBJ1-1, with D unresolved. Germline V gives CDR1 SGHRS, CDR2 YFSETQ. This CDR3 spans 17 amino acids. Trimming shortened V by 0 bases and J by 1 base, and 16 bases separated the two germline ends. This chain's CDR3 is CASSLAYSPQKNTEAFF. The DNA for the CDR3 is TGCGCCAGCAGCTTGGCTTATTCCCCTCAAAAGAACACTGAAGCTTTCTTT. Together with reference TRBV5-1 and TRBJ1-1, the CDR3 gives the full variable domain: KAGVTQTPRYLIKTRGQQVTLSCSPISGHRSVSWYQQTPGQGLQFLFEYFSETQRNKGNFPGRFSGRQFSNSRSEMNVSTLELGDSALYLCASSLAYSPQKNTEAFFGQGTRLTVV.